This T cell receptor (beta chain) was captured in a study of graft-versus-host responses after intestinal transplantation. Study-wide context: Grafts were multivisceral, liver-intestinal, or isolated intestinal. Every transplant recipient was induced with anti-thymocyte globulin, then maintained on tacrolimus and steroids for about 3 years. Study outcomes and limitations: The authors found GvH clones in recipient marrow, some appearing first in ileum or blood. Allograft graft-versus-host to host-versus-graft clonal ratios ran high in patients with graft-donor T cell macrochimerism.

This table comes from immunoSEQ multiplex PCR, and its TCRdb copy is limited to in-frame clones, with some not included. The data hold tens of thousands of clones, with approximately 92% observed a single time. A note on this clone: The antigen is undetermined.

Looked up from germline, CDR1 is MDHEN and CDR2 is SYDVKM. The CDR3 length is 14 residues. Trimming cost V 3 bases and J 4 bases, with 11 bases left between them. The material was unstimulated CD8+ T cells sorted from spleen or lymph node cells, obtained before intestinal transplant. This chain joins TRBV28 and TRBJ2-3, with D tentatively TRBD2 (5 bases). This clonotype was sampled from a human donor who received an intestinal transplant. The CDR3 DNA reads TGTGCCAGCAGTTTGAGGGCAGGCCCAGATACGCAGTATTTT. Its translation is CASSLRAGPDTQYF.